The rows below give T cell receptor beta chains drawn from one sample of a study of T cells in Graves' hyperthyroidism and ophthalmopathy. TCRdb analysed the multiplex PCR reads with MiXCR anew, one entry per CDR3 protein. The table lists over 500,000 distinct CDR3 sequences, 17% of them singletons, with around 17% in the top ten. Sample: blood. The receptors derive from a woman under 30 with Graves' ophthalmopathy. The CDR3 runs from the conserved cysteine through the conserved F or W. D genes are given only for firm matches. Part of the rows lack a size; the others show once, few, many or a class for expanded clones.

abundance | d_gene | len | j_gene | v_gene | CDR3nt | CDR3aa
many | TRBD1 | 15 | TRBJ1-4 | TRBV30 | TGTGCCTGGAGTGTGGGACAGGGGGCGAAGGAAAAACTGTTTTTT | CAWSVGQGAKEKLFF
- | - | 15 | TRBJ2-5 | TRBV9 | TGTGCCAGCAGCGAAGTGGGCGCTTACCAAGAGACCCAGTACTTC | CASSEVGAYQETQYF
- | - | 15 | TRBJ2-7 | TRBV5-4 | TGTGCCAGCAGCGGGGCCGGGACCCTAGGGAACGAGCAGTACTTC | CASSGAGTLGNEQYF
many | TRBD1 | 15 | TRBJ2-1 | TRBV5-6 | TGTGCCAGCAGCCACCCGGGACAGGGCCACAATGAGCAGTTCTTC | CASSHPGQGHNEQFF
few | TRBD1 | 17 | TRBJ2-1 | TRBV4-2 | TGTGCCAGCAGCCCCTCGCAGCCCTCAGGGGGCTACAATGAGCAGTTCTTC | CASSPSQPSGGYNEQFF
many | - | 15 | TRBJ1-1 | TRBV11-1 | TGTGCCAGCAACCAACCGGGACCGAAGAACACTGAAGCTTTCTTT | CASNQPGPKNTEAFF
- | - | 15 | TRBJ2-7 | TRBV10-1 | TGCGCCAGCAGGTTCTGGCGAAGGGCGGCCTACGAGCAGTACTTC | CASRFWRRAAYEQYF
- | TRBD2 | 18 | TRBJ2-1 | TRBV9 | TGTGCCAGCAGCGTAGGCCCGAATGCGGGGGGCGCCTACAATGAGCAGTTCTTC | CASSVGPNAGGAYNEQFF
many | TRBD1 | 15 | TRBJ2-1 | TRBV4-3 | TGCGCCAGCAGCCAAGGACAGGGGTCCTACAATGAGCAGTTCTTC | CASSQGQGSYNEQFF
- | - | 18 | TRBJ2-5 | TRBV4-2 | TGTGCCAGCAGCCTTGGCCGGGGCCTCGATCCCACCCAAGAGACCCAGTACTTC | CASSLGRGLDPTQETQYF
- | TRBD1 | 14 | TRBJ2-3 | TRBV24-1 | TGTGCCACCAGTAGGACAGGGAAAACAGATACGCAGTATTTT | CATSRTGKTDTQYF
many | - | 14 | TRBJ1-5 | TRBV27 | TGTGCCAGCAGTTTACGGGGGGCGGATCAGCCCCAGCATTTT | CASSLRGADQPQHF
many | - | 16 | TRBJ1-4 | TRBV18 | TGTGCCAGCTCACCCGGGACCGACGAATGGGATGAAAAACTGTTTTTT | CASSPGTDEWDEKLFF
- | TRBD1 | 15 | TRBJ1-4 | TRBV20-1 | TGCAGTGCTAGATCCCCGGGACAGGGGATTGGTAAACTGTTTTTT | CSARSPGQGIGKLFF
many | - | 14 | TRBJ1-1 | TRBV5-1 | TGCGCCAGCAGCTTGTCGGCAGGGTACACTGAAGCTTTCTTT | CASSLSAGYTEAFF
few | - | 16 | TRBJ1-3 | TRBV5-1 | TGCGCCAGCAGCTCCAACCCCGGGACCTCCGGAAACACCATATATTTT | CASSSNPGTSGNTIYF
- | - | 12 | TRBJ1-1 | TRBV4-3 | TGCGCCAGCAGCCAAGCTCATCAGGAAGCTTTCTTT | CASSQAHQEAFF
many | - | 15 | TRBJ2-7 | TRBV4-3 | TGCGCCAGCAGCCAAGATCGATCGGCGGGCTACGAGCAGTACTTC | CASSQDRSAGYEQYF
- | - | 14 | TRBJ2-2 | TRBV12-5 | TGTGCTAGTGGTTCATCCTTGGCCCCCGGGGAGCTGTTTTTT | CASGSSLAPGELFF
- | TRBD1 | 18 | TRBJ1-2 | TRBV18 | TGTGCCAGCTCACCATACCAGGTCAGGGGGCGAATGGAGGATGGCTACACCTTC | CASSPYQVRGRMEDGYTF
many | TRBD2 | 16 | TRBJ2-7 | TRBV6-2/TRBV6-3 | TGTGCCAGCAGGGGATCGACTAGCGGGGCCTCCTACGAGCAGTACTTC | CASRGSTSGASYEQYF
few | - | 18 | TRBJ2-7 | TRBV3-1 | TGTGCCAGCAGCCAAGGACGCAATCGAAGCCTTAGCTCCTACGAGCAGTACTTC | CASSQGRNRSLSSYEQYF
many | - | 15 | TRBJ1-1 | TRBV7-8 | TGTGCCAGCAGCCCCTCCGGGACACCGAACACTGAAGCTTTCTTT | CASSPSGTPNTEAFF
few | TRBD1 | 15 | TRBJ2-7 | TRBV5-5 | TGTGCCAGCAGCTTGGAGGGACAGGGTGGACGCGAGCAGTACTTC | CASSLEGQGGREQYF
many | TRBD1 | 15 | TRBJ2-7 | TRBV2 | TGTGCCAGCAGAGAGGATAGGACAGGGGGCTACGAGCAGTACTTC | CASREDRTGGYEQYF
- | - | 13 | TRBJ2-2 | TRBV6-2/TRBV6-3 | TGTGCTCACAAAAGCTCGAACACCGGGGAGCTGTTTTTT | CAHKSSNTGELFF
many | - | 15 | TRBJ1-5 | TRBV5-6 | TGTGCCAGCAGCTTGAGCGGGGGAGGCAATCAGCCCCAGCATTTT | CASSLSGGGNQPQHF
many | - | 15 | TRBJ2-2 | TRBV12-3/TRBV12-4 | TGTGCCAGCAGGGGGATAGTGGGGAACACCGGGGAGCTGTTTTTT | CASRGIVGNTGELFF
many | - | 13 | TRBJ2-4 | TRBV28 | TGTGCCAGCAGTTTAAGACCTGAAAACATTCAGTACTTC | CASSLRPENIQYF
many | - | 14 | TRBJ2-1 | TRBV20-1 | TGCAGTGCTATAGCGCCTAGTGTGTCCTTTGAGCAGTTCTTC | CSAIAPSVSFEQFF
many | - | 11 | TRBJ2-7 | TRBV12-3/TRBV12-4 | TGTGCCAGCAGTGCACAGGGCGAGCAGTACTTC | CASSAQGEQYF
many | - | 16 | TRBJ2-7 | TRBV20-1 | TGCAGTGCCCCGGTAGGACGACCGGTGTTAAGCTACGAGCAGTACTTC | CSAPVGRPVLSYEQYF
- | - | 14 | TRBJ2-3 | TRBV13 | TGCGCCAGCAGCTTGGTGGGTTCCGGTGATACGCAGTATTTT | CASSLVGSGDTQYF
many | - | 13 | TRBJ1-1 | TRBV30 | TGTGCCGGAACCCCGGGACCGAACACTGAAGCTTTCTTT | CAGTPGPNTEAFF
- | TRBD2 | 15 | TRBJ2-7 | TRBV12-3/TRBV12-4 | TGTGCCAGCAGCCCGGAGGGGACTATACACTACGAGCAGTACTTC | CASSPEGTIHYEQYF
many | TRBD2 | 14 | TRBJ2-1 | TRBV9 | TGTGCCAGCAGCTTAAGACTAGCATCCAATGAGCAGTTCTTC | CASSLRLASNEQFF
- | - | 11 | TRBJ1-5 | TRBV20-1 | TGCAGTGCTAGAGACCGGGAGAAAAAATATTTT | CSARDREKKYF
few | - | 13 | TRBJ2-3 | TRBV7-3 | TGTGCCAGCGGCCTCGGGGGCCCAGATACGCAGTATTTT | CASGLGGPDTQYF
few | - | 15 | TRBJ1-2 | TRBV19 | TGTGCCAGTAGTATAGCCGACAGCCTGGGCTCTGGCTACACCTTC | CASSIADSLGSGYTF
- | TRBD1 | 16 | TRBJ1-5 | TRBV28 | TGTGCCGGCAGTCCTAACGAGGGGGCCAGCAATCAGCCCCAGCATTTT | CAGSPNEGASNQPQHF
- | TRBD2 | 14 | TRBJ2-7 | TRBV7-6 | TGTGCCAGCAGCTTAGAGACTAGCGGGGGTGCGCAGTACTTC | CASSLETSGGAQYF